Listed below are T cell receptor beta chains from one sample, sequenced in a study of PD-1 blockade in mismatch repair-deficient tumors. TCRdb's copy holds only in-frame clones and misses some; the assay was immunoSEQ multiplex PCR. Here the sample spans tens of thousands of clones, more than 75% being singletons. Here the sequenced sample was peripheral blood, taken 2 weeks after starting pembrolizumab. The receptors derive from an adult with mismatch repair-deficient cancer. The CDR3 runs from the conserved cysteine through the conserved F or W. A D gene is named only where the DNA matches it firmly. Some rows mark clone size as missing; the rest say once, few, many or name a class of expanded clone.

>NA|TRBV2|TRBD1|TRBJ1-1
CASRGRTGPAEAFF
TGTGCCAGCCGAGGTAGGACAGGGCCCGCGGAAGCTTTCTTT
>NA|TRBV9|NA|TRBJ1-2
CASSVEASLGYTF
TGTGCCAGCAGCGTAGAGGCAAGCCTTGGCTACACCTTC
>NA|TRBV11-3|TRBD1|TRBJ1-2
CASSLDGQGRGYTF
TGTGCCAGCAGCTTAGACGGACAGGGTCGCGGCTACACCTTC
>NA|TRBV2|NA|TRBJ2-5
CASSEVGSPQETQYF
TGTGCCAGCAGTGAAGTGGGGTCGCCCCAAGAGACCCAGTACTTC
>medium-sized|TRBV14|NA|TRBJ2-3
CASSQQLASTDTQYF
TGTGCCAGCAGCCAACAGCTAGCTAGCACAGATACGCAGTATTTT
>NA|TRBV9|TRBD1|TRBJ1-1
CASSPPPGQLTEAFF
TGTGCCAGCAGCCCACCCCCGGGACAGCTCACTGAAGCTTTCTTT
>NA|TRBV28|NA|TRBJ1-2
CASSLTGPGYGYTF
TGTGCCAGCAGTCTGACAGGCCCGGGGTATGGCTACACCTTC
>NA|TRBV2|NA|TRBJ2-1
CASSAQRVSYNEQFF
TGTGCCAGCAGTGCCCAGCGTGTGTCCTACAATGAGCAGTTCTTC
>NA|TRBV5-4|NA|TRBJ1-1
CASSLSGGTGSAFF
TGTGCCAGCAGCTTGTCCGGCGGCACAGGGTCGGCTTTCTTT
>NA|TRBV4-2|NA|TRBJ2-7
CASSQGADLEQYF
TGTGCCAGCAGCCAAGGGGCAGACCTCGAGCAGTACTTC
>NA|TRBV7-3|TRBD2|TRBJ2-3
CASSYLAGRDTQYF
TGTGCCAGCAGCTATCTAGCGGGCAGGGATACGCAGTATTTT
>NA|TRBV7-9|TRBD1|TRBJ2-2
CARPGTGINTGELFF
TGTGCCAGACCCGGGACAGGGATCAACACCGGGGAGCTGTTTTTT
>NA|TRBV2|NA|TRBJ2-7
CASIHISSSYEQYF
TGTGCCAGTATACACATTTCCAGCTCCTACGAGCAGTACTTC
>NA|TRBV9|TRBD1|TRBJ1-1
CASSPRQGEKAFF
TGTGCCAGCAGCCCCCGACAGGGGGAGAAAGCTTTCTTT
>once|TRBV18|NA|TRBJ1-1
CASSPLARATEAFF
TGTGCCAGCTCACCCCTGGCCAGAGCCACTGAAGCTTTCTTT
>NA|TRBV9|TRBD2|TRBJ2-2
CASSATTSGIPMRSGELFF
TGTGCCAGCAGCGCAACCACTAGCGGAATCCCAATGAGGAGCGGGGAGCTGTTTTTT
>few|TRBV18|TRBD1|TRBJ1-1
CASSVDREATEAFF
TGTGCCAGCTCAGTGGACAGGGAGGCCACTGAAGCTTTCTTT
>NA|TRBV5-6|TRBD2|TRBJ2-3
CASSLLAGAGTDTQYF
TGTGCCAGCAGCTTACTAGCGGGAGCGGGCACAGATACGCAGTATTTT
>NA|TRBV30|NA|TRBJ1-5
CAWVVGGRGTYSNQPQHF
TGTGCCTGGGTGGTGGGGGGCCGCGGGACCTATAGCAATCAGCCCCAGCATTTT
>NA|TRBV10-3|TRBD1|TRBJ1-5
CAISEGGQVNQPQHF
TGTGCCATCAGTGAGGGGGGACAGGTAAATCAGCCCCAGCATTTT
>NA|TRBV29-1|TRBD2|TRBJ2-1
CSVAGTSGINEQFF
TGCAGCGTCGCCGGGACTAGCGGGATCAATGAGCAGTTCTTC
>NA|TRBV30|TRBD1|TRBJ2-5
CAWTAGGANQYF
TGTGCCTGGACCGCAGGGGGCGCGAACCAGTACTTC
>NA|TRBV5-4|TRBD2|TRBJ2-7
CASSFGTSGYEQYF
TGTGCCAGCAGCTTCGGGACTAGCGGGTACGAGCAGTACTTC
>NA|TRBV30|NA|TRBJ2-7
CAFGRGSYEQYF
TGTGCCTTCGGCCGGGGCAGCTACGAGCAGTACTTC
>NA|TRBV2|NA|TRBJ2-1
CASPQGPYNEQFF
TGTGCCAGCCCCCAGGGCCCCTACAATGAGCAGTTCTTC
>NA|TRBV15|TRBD2|TRBJ2-2
CATSRGDSGRADGELFF
TGTGCCACCAGCAGAGGGGACAGCGGGAGGGCCGACGGGGAGCTGTTTTTT
>NA|TRBV5-8|NA|TRBJ1-2
CASTLSGDLPYGYTF
TGTGCCAGCACCCTGTCAGGGGACCTCCCCTATGGCTACACCTTC
>NA|TRBV21-1|NA|TRBJ2-7
CASRTGGPREQYF
TGTGCCAGCAGAACGGGAGGGCCACGCGAGCAGTACTTC
>NA|TRBV30|NA|TRBJ2-3
CAWSGSPGTDTQYF
TGTGCCTGGAGTGGGAGCCCCGGGACAGATACGCAGTATTTT
>NA|TRBV7-2|TRBD2|TRBJ2-3
CASSLNALAGSTDTQYF
TGTGCCAGCAGCTTAAATGCTTTAGCGGGAAGCACAGATACGCAGTATTTT
>NA|TRBV28|NA|TRBJ1-5
CASSLKGQGNQPQHF
TGTGCCAGCAGTTTAAAGGGGCAGGGCAATCAGCCCCAGCATTTT
>NA|TRBV27|TRBD1|TRBJ2-7
CASRLQGAHYEQYF
TGTGCCAGCAGACTACAGGGGGCGCATTACGAGCAGTACTTC
>few|TRBV11-2|NA|TRBJ1-5
CASSPERDQPQHF
TGTGCCAGCAGCCCAGAGAGGGATCAGCCCCAGCATTTT
>NA|TRBV4-2|NA|TRBJ1-2
CASSQMHDAYGYTF
TGTGCCAGCAGCCAAATGCACGACGCCTATGGCTACACCTTC
>few|TRBV7-8|TRBD1|TRBJ1-1
CASSKGQLSTEAFF
TGTGCCAGCAGCAAGGGACAGTTGAGCACTGAAGCTTTCTTT
>once|TRBV5-4|NA|TRBJ2-7
CASSLEVGSYEQYF
TGTGCCAGCAGCTTGGAGGTCGGCTCCTACGAGCAGTACTTC
>NA|TRBV11-2|NA|TRBJ2-2
CASSLDGGRDGELFF
TGTGCCAGCAGCTTAGATGGCGGGCGCGACGGGGAGCTGTTTTTT
>NA|TRBV7-6|TRBD1|TRBJ1-1
CASSLWTGDTEAFF
TGTGCCAGCAGCTTATGGACAGGGGACACTGAAGCTTTCTTT
>NA|TRBV4-2|TRBD2|TRBJ2-7
CASSQETSGRLVEQYF
TGTGCCAGCAGCCAAGAGACTAGCGGGAGGTTGGTGGAGCAGTACTTC
>NA|TRBV6-1|NA|TRBJ2-3
CASSDRGPGGPDTQYF
TGTGCCAGCAGTGATCGGGGGCCCGGGGGACCAGATACGCAGTATTTT
>NA|TRBV5-8|TRBD2|TRBJ2-5
CASSFSWASGQETQYF
TGTGCCAGCAGCTTCTCGTGGGCTAGCGGACAAGAGACCCAGTACTTC
>NA|TRBV11-2|NA|TRBJ1-1
CASSSHRAEAFF
TGTGCCAGCAGCTCCCACAGGGCTGAAGCTTTCTTT
>NA|TRBV4-1|NA|TRBJ1-5
CASSQAGRSSKGTQHF
TGCGCCAGCAGCCAAGCCGGACGGAGCAGCAAGGGGACCCAGCATTTT